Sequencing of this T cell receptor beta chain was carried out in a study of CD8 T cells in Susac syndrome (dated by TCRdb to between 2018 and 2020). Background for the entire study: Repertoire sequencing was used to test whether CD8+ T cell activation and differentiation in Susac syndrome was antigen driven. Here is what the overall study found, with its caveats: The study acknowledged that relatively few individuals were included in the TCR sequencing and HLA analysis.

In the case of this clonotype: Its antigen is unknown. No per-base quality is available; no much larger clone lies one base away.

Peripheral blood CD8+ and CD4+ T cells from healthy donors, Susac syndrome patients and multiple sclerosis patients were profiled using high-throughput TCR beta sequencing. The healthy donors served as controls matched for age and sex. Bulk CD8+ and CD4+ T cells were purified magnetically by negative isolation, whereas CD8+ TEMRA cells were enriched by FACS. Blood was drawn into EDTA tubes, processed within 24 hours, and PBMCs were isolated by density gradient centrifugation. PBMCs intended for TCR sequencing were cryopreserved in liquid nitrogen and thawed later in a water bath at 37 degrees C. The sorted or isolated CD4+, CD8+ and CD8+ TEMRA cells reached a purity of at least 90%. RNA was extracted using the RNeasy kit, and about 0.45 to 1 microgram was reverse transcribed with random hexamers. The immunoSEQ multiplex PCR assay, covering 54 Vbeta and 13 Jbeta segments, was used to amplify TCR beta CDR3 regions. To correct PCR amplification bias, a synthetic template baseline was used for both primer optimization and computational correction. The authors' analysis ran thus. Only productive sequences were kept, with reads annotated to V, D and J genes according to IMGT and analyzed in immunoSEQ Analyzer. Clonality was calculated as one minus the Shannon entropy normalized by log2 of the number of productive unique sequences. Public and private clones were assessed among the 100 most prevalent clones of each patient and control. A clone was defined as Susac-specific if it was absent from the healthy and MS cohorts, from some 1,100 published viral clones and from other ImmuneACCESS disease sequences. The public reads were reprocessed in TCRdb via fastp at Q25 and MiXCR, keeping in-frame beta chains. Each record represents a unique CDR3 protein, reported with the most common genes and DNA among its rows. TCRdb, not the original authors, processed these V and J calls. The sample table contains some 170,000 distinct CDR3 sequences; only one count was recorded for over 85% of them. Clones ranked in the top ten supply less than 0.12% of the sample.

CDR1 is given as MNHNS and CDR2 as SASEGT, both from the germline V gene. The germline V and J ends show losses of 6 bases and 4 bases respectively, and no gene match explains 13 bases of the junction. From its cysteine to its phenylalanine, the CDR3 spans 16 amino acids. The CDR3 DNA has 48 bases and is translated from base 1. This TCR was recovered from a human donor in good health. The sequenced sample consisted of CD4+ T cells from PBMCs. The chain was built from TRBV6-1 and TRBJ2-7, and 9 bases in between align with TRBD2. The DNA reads TGTGCCAGCAGCCACCAACTAGCGGGCCGCTGGTACGAGCAGTACTTC. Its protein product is CASSHQLAGRWYEQYF.